Here is one TCR beta chain with its context. Its specificity is unknown. The conserved final phenylalanine or tryptophan is absent from the CDR3, which likely points to a read error. These data are taken from a study of tumor-infiltrating lymphocytes in primary liver carcinoma. About the study: Tumor lesions were T1-T3 N0M0 and spanned roughly 4 to 10 cm. Sample yields of productive TCRbeta reads, ranging from roughly 3.5 to 7.13 million, were similar across tissue types.

The source of the blood RNA was unsorted whole blood, and germline DNA was extracted as well. Study conclusions and caveats: Tumor-adjacent and tumor-blood pairs shared less of their repertoires than tumor region pairs shared. Blood trailed tumors significantly in top-250-clone fraction (p = 0.039).

Constant-region priming of around 490 ng total RNA yielded TCR beta cDNA. Three nested multiplex PCR rounds of slightly modified ARM-PCR generated TCR beta libraries. TCRdb recomputed calls from the multiplex PCR reads with MiXCR, one row per CDR3 protein. The sample has 250,000 to 350,000 distinct CDR3 sequences; roughly 60% are singletons. This clonotype originated in a woman aged 30 to 39 with primary liver carcinoma and hepatitis B virus infection. Source material: peripheral blood.

The CDR3 bases are TGTGCCAGCAGCCTCCCCCCAAGTGAGACCCAGTACCTC. Translated: CASSLPPSETQYL. V is TRBV7-8 and J is TRBJ2-5; D gene ambiguous. The CDR3 loop spans 13 amino acids. Germline CDR1 is SGHVS and CDR2 is FQNEAQ. Trimming pared 5 bases from V and 5 bases from J, leaving 12 bases between.